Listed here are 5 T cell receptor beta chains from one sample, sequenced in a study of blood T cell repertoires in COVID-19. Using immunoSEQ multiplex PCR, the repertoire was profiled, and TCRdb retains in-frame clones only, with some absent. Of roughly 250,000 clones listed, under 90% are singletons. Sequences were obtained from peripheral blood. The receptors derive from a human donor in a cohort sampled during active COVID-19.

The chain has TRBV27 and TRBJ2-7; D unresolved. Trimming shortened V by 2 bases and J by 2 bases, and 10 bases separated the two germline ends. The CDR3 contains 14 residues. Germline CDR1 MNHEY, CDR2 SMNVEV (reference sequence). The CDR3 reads CASSLNSRTYEQYF. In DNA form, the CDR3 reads TGTGCCAGCAGTTTAAACAGTCGTACCTACGAGCAGTACTTC.

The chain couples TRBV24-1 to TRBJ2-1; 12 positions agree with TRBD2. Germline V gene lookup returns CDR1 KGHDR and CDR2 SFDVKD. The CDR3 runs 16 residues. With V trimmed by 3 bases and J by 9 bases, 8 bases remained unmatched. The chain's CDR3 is CATSDHLAGGQSEQFF. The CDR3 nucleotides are TGTGCCACCAGTGATCATCTAGCGGGGGGGCAGAGTGAGCAGTTCTTC.

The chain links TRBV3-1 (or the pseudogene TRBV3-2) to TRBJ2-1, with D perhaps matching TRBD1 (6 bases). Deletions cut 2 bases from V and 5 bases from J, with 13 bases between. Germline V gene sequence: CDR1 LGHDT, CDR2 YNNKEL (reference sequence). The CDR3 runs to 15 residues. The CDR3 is CASSQMTGLNNEQFF. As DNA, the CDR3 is TGTGCCAGCAGCCAAATGACAGGTCTAAACAATGAGCAGTTCTTC.

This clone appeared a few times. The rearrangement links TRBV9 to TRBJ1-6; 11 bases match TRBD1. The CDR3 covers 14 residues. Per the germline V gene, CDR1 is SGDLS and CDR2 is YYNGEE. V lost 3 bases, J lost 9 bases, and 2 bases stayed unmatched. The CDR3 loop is CASSAGQGVSPLHF. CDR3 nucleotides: TGTGCCAGCAGCGCGGGACAGGGGGTTTCACCCCTCCACTTT. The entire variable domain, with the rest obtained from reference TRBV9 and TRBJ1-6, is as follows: DSGVTQTPKHLITATGQRVTLRCSPRSGDLSVYWYQQSLDQGLQFLIQYYNGEERAKGNILERFSAQQFPDLHSELNLSSLELGDSALYFCASSAGQGVSPLHFGNGTRLTVT.

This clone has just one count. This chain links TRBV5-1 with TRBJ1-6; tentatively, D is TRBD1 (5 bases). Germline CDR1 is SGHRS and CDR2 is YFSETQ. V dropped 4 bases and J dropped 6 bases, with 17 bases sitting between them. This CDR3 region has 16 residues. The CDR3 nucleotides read TGCGCCAGCAGCATGAACTCCCAGGGTGGTAATTCACCCCTCCACTTT. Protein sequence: CASSMNSQGGNSPLHF.